These 2 T cell receptor beta chains share one sample of origin, sequenced in a study of beta chain features in type 1 diabetes. Sequencing targeted expressed TCRB transcripts, as all isolated RNA had been reverse transcribed. Profiled with immunoSEQ multiplex PCR; TCRdb holds only in-frame clones, not every one. Among 810,000 or so clones listed, roughly a sixth were seen once. Sequencing was performed on naive CD4+ T cells from blood. These receptors were taken from a woman between 18 and 30 years old in good health.

The chain links TRBV6-5 to TRBJ1-3, with D perhaps matching TRBD1 (5 bases). V lost 2 bases and J lost 4, with 12 bases in between. The CDR3 contains 15 residues. Germline CDR1 reads MNHEY; CDR2 reads SVGAGI. The CDR3 sequence: CASSYAGQSGNTIYF. CDR3 nucleotides: TGTGCCAGCAGTTACGCTGGACAATCCGGAAACACCATATATTTT.

The chain combines TRBV5-1 with TRBJ1-2; TRBD1 is a possible D gene (5 bases). The CDR3 is 15 amino acids. Germline CDR1 reads SGHRS; CDR2 reads YFSETQ. The V end was cut by 0 bases, the J end by 3 bases, with 12 bases between. The CDR3 bases are TGCGCCAGCAGCTTGGTCGACAGCCAAGACTATGGCTACACCTTC. Translating it yields CASSLVDSQDYGYTF.